Presented here are 9 T cell receptor beta chains from one specimen sequenced in a study of cytomegalovirus exposure and HLA in healthy donors. Generated by immunoSEQ multiplex PCR, the TCRdb table keeps only in-frame clones and is missing some. The table has 200,000 to 300,000 clones, about 86% seen once. Sequencing input: PBMCs. The receptors here all came from a woman aged 25 to 45 in good health and CMV-seropositive.

The chain is built from TRBV19 and TRBJ1-5, with TRBD1 matching over 7 bases. The V gene's germline CDR1 is LNHDA and CDR2 SQIVND (reference sequence). The CDR3 runs to 13 residues. V was clipped by 3 bases and J by 7 bases; unmatched bases: 3. Here the CDR3 DNA reads TGTGCCAGTAGTATCAGGGGGTGGCAGCCCCAGCATTTT. This gives the protein CASSIRGWQPQHF.

The chain carries TRBV4-1 and TRBJ2-5; TRBD1 aligns across 7 bases. The CDR3 sequence is 16 residues long. V was pared by 2 bases and J by 5 bases, with 11 bases of the junction left unmatched. Germline V gives CDR1 MGHRA, CDR2 YSYEKL. CDR3 sequence (DNA): TGCGCCAGCAGCCAAAGCTCCGGGACAGTCACTGAGACCCAGTACTTC. This sequence encodes CASSQSSGTVTETQYF.

The CDR3 DNA reads as TGTGCCAGTAGTATCGCGGGTTGGACCGGGGAGCTGTTTTTT. Translating gives CASSIAGWTGELFF. This sequence joins TRBV19 and TRBJ2-2, with D perhaps TRBD2 (5 bases). The V gene's germline CDR1 is LNHDA and CDR2 SQIVND (reference sequence). The CDR3 loop spans 14 amino acids. V dropped 3 bases and J dropped 5 bases, with 10 bases sitting between them.

The chain is built from TRBV27 and TRBJ2-7; 9 bases map to TRBD1. V lost 6 bases and J lost 7; bases outside the gene matches: 16. This CDR3 has 16 amino acids. Looked up from germline, CDR1 is MNHEY and CDR2 is SMNVEV (reference sequence). CDR3 sequence (DNA): TGTGCCAGCAGCTCAAAGGGACAGGGCCCACGGGGGGAGCAGTACTTC. Protein sequence: CASSSKGQGPRGEQYF.

The chain carries TRBV30 and TRBJ1-1, with D hard to call. This CDR3 has 13 amino acids. V was shortened by 6 bases and J by 4 bases, with 15 bases between the two germline ends. Germline CDR1 is GTSNPN and CDR2 is SVGIG (reference sequence). CDR3 bases: TGTGCCTGTAGTATCGAGATGGTCACTGAAGCTTTCTTT. Translation: CACSIEMVTEAFF.

V is TRBV28 and J is TRBJ2-6; TRBD1 matches at 9 bases. Germline V gene data show CDR1 as MDHEN and CDR2 as SYDVKM. V lost 6 bases, J lost 4 bases, and 4 bases stayed unmatched. This CDR3 has 15 residues. The CDR3 loop is CASRDRGNGANVLTF. The CDR3 DNA follows: TGTGCCAGCAGGGACAGGGGAAACGGGGCCAACGTCCTGACTTTC. Looking up the rest from reference TRBV28 and TRBJ2-6 gives the full variable domain: DVKVTQSSRYLVKRTGEKVFLECVQDMDHENMFWYRQDPGLGLRLIYFSYDVKMKEKGDIPEGYSVSREKKERFSLILESASTNQTSMYLCASRDRGNGANVLTFGAGSRLTVL.

The chain recombines TRBV7-8 with TRBJ2-1; 13 nucleotides agree with TRBD2. Germline CDR1 and CDR2: SGHVS and FQNEAQ. The J segment lost 12 bases and the V segment lost 5 bases, leaving 7 bases of the junction unmatched. The CDR3 totals 14 residues. CDR3 bases: TGTGCCAGCAGCGAAAGGGGACTAGCGGGACCGCAGTTCTTC. Amino acids: CASSERGLAGPQFF.

The chain couples TRBV5-1 to TRBJ2-5; 10 nucleotides match TRBD2. CDR3 length: 15 amino acids. Unmatched junction bases numbered 5, after V lost 5 bases and J lost 1 base. The V gene's germline CDR1 is SGHRS and CDR2 YFSETQ. The CDR3, as DNA: TGCGCCAGCAGGGAAGCGGGGGGGACCCAAGAGACCCAGTACTTC. As protein: CASREAGGTQETQYF. Variable domain in full (rest from reference TRBV5-1 and TRBJ2-5): KAGVTQTPRYLIKTRGQQVTLSCSPISGHRSVSWYQQTPGQGLQFLFEYFSETQRNKGNFPGRFSGRQFSNSRSEMNVSTLELGDSALYLCASREAGGTQETQYFGPGTRLLVL.

The V and J genes are TRBV7-9 and TRBJ2-1; unclear D gene. The V end lost 5 bases, the J end lost 8 bases, and 16 bases lay between the germline ends. Germline assignment: CDR1 SEHNR and CDR2 FQNEAQ (reference sequence). The CDR3 consists of 14 residues. The CDR3 DNA sequence: TGTGCCAGCAGCCCGCCGGTCTTGCTCCATGAGCAGTTCTTC. Translation gives CASSPPVLLHEQFF.